This T cell receptor (beta chain) is from a study of regulatory T cells in long-lasting Graves disease. Findings and limits, study-wide: Persistent disease preferred TRBV28, TRBJ1-2 and TRBJ2-5.

The V gene's germline CDR1 is MDHEN and CDR2 SYDVKM. The J segment lost 0 bases and the V segment lost 5 bases, leaving 6 bases of the junction unmatched. The CDR3 sequence is 16 residues long. Regarding time point: newly diagnosed GD, antithyroid drugs for less than 3 months. RNA extracted from PBMCs served as the sequencing template. Libraries of TCR beta came from iRepertoire HTBI primers plus Arm-PCR of CDR3 regions. Each CDR3 protein is one row after TCRdb ran MiXCR on the multiplex PCR reads. This table has more than 400,000 distinct CDR3 sequences, 15% to 20% appearing once. About this clonotype: Its antigen remains unidentified. This could be a read error, since a much larger clone is one nucleotide away.

This same sample was also taken into another study, of T cells in Graves' hyperthyroidism and ophthalmopathy. In that study: Stable Graves' hyperthyroidism denoted no ophthalmopathy progression over 18 months. The HTBI set primed first-round TCR CDR3 RT-PCR. Most expanded thyroid clonotypes above 0.001 also appeared in blood.

V gene TRBV28 combines with J gene TRBJ2-1; 8 nucleotides line up with TRBD2. This receptor was taken from a man aged 40-55 years with Graves disease. Sequencing was performed on peripheral blood mononuclear cells (PBMCs), taken at new diagnosis, from a patient treated with antithyroid drugs. In DNA, the CDR3 is TGTGCCAGCAGTGATTTTCGGGGGGGCTCCTACAATGAGCAGTTCTTC. Amino acid sequence: CASSDFRGGSYNEQFF. Combining the CDR3 with reference TRBV28 and TRBJ2-1 gives the whole variable domain DVKVTQSSRYLVKRTGEKVFLECVQDMDHENMFWYRQDPGLGLRLIYFSYDVKMKEKGDIPEGYSVSREKKERFSLILESASTNQTSMYLCASSDFRGGSYNEQFFGPGTRLTVL.